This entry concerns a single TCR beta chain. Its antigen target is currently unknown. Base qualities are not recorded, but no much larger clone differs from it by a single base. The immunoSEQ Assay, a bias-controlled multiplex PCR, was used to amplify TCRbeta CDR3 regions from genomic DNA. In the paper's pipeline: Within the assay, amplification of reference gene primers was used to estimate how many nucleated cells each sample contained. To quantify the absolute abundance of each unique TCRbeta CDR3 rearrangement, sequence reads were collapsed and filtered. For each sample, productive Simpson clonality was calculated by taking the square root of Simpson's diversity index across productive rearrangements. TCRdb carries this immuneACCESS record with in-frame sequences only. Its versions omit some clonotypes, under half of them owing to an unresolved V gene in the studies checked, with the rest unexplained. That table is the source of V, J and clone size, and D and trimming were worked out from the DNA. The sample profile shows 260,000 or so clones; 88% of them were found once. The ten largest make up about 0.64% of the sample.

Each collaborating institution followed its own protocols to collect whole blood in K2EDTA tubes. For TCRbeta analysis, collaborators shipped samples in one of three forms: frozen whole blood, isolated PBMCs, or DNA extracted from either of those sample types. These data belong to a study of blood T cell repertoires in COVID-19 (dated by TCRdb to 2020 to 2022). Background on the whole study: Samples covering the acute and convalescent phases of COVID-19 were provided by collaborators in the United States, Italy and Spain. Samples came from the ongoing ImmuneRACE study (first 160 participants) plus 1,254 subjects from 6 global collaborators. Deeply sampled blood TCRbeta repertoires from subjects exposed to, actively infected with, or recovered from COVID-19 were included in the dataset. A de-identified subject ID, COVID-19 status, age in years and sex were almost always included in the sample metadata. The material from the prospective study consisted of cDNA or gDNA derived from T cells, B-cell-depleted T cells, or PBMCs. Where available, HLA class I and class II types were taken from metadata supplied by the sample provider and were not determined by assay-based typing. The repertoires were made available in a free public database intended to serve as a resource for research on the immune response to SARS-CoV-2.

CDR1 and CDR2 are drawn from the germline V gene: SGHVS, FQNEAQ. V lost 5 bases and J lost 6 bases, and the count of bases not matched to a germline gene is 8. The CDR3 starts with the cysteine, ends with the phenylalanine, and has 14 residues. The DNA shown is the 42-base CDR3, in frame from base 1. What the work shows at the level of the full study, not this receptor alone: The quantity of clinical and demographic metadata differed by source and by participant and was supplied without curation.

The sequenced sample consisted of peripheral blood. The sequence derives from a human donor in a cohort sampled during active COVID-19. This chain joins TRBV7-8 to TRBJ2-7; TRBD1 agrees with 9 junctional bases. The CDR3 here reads CASSLPGQGGEQYF. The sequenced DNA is TGTGCCAGCAGCCTACCGGGACAGGGTGGCGAGCAGTACTTC.